This entry concerns a single T cell receptor (beta chain). Its antigen remains unknown. Germline V gives CDR1 SGHDT, CDR2 YYEEEE. The CDR3 runs 15 residues. The V and J ends lost 0 bases and 0 bases respectively, with 7 bases between them. The table came from immunoSEQ multiplex PCR; TCRdb's copy has only in-frame clones and leaves some out. The sample carries 150,000 to 200,000 clones, roughly nine tenths recorded once. The data are from a study of cytomegalovirus exposure and HLA in healthy donors. Findings and caveats of the study: The authors enumerated 150 to 200 TCR beta chains as linked to cytomegalovirus. Published work reported that the classifier diagnosed cytomegalovirus status with high specificity and sensitivity. Some public TCRs appeared in many individuals, while most sequences were rare. Confirmation in vitro established that a few CMV-associated chains were specific for CMV antigens.

This receptor was identified in a woman aged 18 to 35 in good health and CMV-seropositive. This chain links TRBV5-6 with TRBJ2-1; D ambiguous. The source material was PBMCs. The CDR3 nucleotides are TGTGCCAGCAGCTTGGAGGAGTTCTCCTACAATGAGCAGTTCTTC. It specifies CASSLEEFSYNEQFF.